A selection of T cell receptor beta chains follows, all from one sample in a study of T-cell reconstitution after alpha-beta-depleted transplantation in children. A single record per CDR3 protein comes from TCRdb applying MiXCR to the PCR reads. The sample shows about 200,000 distinct CDR3 sequences, approximately 15% of them seen only once. The sample in question was PBMCs, mostly from graft donor cells, obtained 360 days after TCRalphabeta/CD19-depleted stem cell transplant. The receptor set was obtained from a male patient between 2 and 10 years old who had a stem cell transplant for acute lymphoblastic leukemia, so the T cells may come from the graft donor. Both conserved end residues are part of each CDR3. D genes are given only for firm matches. Not every row has a clone size; where given, it reads once, few, many or a size class.

V	J	size	D	DNA	CDR3
TRBV5-1	TRBJ2-7	few	TRBD2	TGCGCCAGCAGCTTGAATCCTCGGGACTACGCCTACGAGCAGTACTTC	CASSLNPRDYAYEQYF
TRBV4-2	TRBJ2-3	few	TRBD1	TGTGCCAGCAGCCAAGATTCGACAGGGGGCCCTACTACGCAGTATTTT	CASSQDSTGGPTTQYF
TRBV12-3/TRBV12-4	TRBJ2-5	-	-	TGTGCCAGCAGTCCTCCTGTAAACAGGGGTGGAGGGGAGACCCAGTACTTC	CASSPPVNRGGGETQYF
TRBV29-1	TRBJ2-1	few	-	TGCAGCGTCCAGGGAAGGGCCTACAATGAGCAGTTCTTC	CSVQGRAYNEQFF
TRBV18	TRBJ1-1	-	-	TGTGCCAGCTCACCGACAGAGATGAACACTGAAGCTTTCTTT	CASSPTEMNTEAFF
TRBV7-2	TRBJ1-2	-	TRBD1	TGTGCCAGCAGCTTCAGCGGGACAGGGTTTGTTGGCTACACCTTC	CASSFSGTGFVGYTF
TRBV6-5	TRBJ1-2	-	-	TGTGCCAGCAGTTACACGAGGACGGATTCGGGCTACACCTTC	CASSYTRTDSGYTF
TRBV5-1	TRBJ2-1	few	-	TGCGCCAGCAGCTTTATTTCTGAGGGCAATGAGCAGTTCTTC	CASSFISEGNEQFF
TRBV29-1	TRBJ2-1	-	TRBD1	TGCAGCGTTGAAGGGGGACAGGGGAGAGACAATGAGCAGTTCTTC	CSVEGGQGRDNEQFF
TRBV6-2/TRBV6-3	TRBJ2-3	-	-	TGTGCCAGCAGTTACAAGTCATTGGTAGCTTCGGATACGCAGTATTTT	CASSYKSLVASDTQYF
TRBV5-1	TRBJ1-4	many	-	TGCGCCAGCGCGACGGGGTCTACTAATGAAAAACTGTTTTTT	CASATGSTNEKLFF
TRBV7-2	TRBJ2-2	few	TRBD1	TGTGCCAGCAGCTTAGTGTGGGACAGGACAACCGGGGAGCTGTTTTTT	CASSLVWDRTTGELFF
TRBV20-1	TRBJ2-2	few	-	TGCAGTGCTAGAGTTTTCGGAAACGGGCCCGGGGAGCTGTTTTTT	CSARVFGNGPGELFF
TRBV12-3/TRBV12-4	TRBJ1-2	-	-	TGTGCCAGCAGCCCACGGGGCCGGGGACTTCATGGCTACACCTTC	CASSPRGRGLHGYTF
TRBV6-5	TRBJ1-4	-	-	TGTGCCAGCAGTTACTCTTGGGAAGGGGGAAAACTGTTTTTT	CASSYSWEGGKLFF
TRBV6-1	TRBJ1-1	few	TRBD1	TGTGCCAGCAGTCAAACGGGACAGTACATGAACACTGAAGCTTTCTTT	CASSQTGQYMNTEAFF
TRBV12-3/TRBV12-4	TRBJ2-7	few	TRBD1	TGTGCCAGCAGTATATTTTATGGGGACAGCTCCTACGAGCAGTACTTC	CASSIFYGDSSYEQYF
TRBV7-2	TRBJ1-4	-	-	TGTGCCAGCAGCACCGCCGTAGTTAATGAAAAACTGTTTTTT	CASSTAVVNEKLFF
TRBV3-1	TRBJ2-3	-	-	TGTGCCAGCAGCCCAAGCGGGTCAGATACGCAGTATTTT	CASSPSGSDTQYF
TRBV19	TRBJ1-2	-	TRBD1	TGTGCCAGTAGCAACGAACGGACAGGAGACTATGGCTACACCTTC	CASSNERTGDYGYTF
TRBV11-2	TRBJ2-1	few	TRBD2	TGTGCCAGCAGCTTACCCGGGACTAGCCAGAAGGGGTCCTACAATGAGCAGTTCTTC	CASSLPGTSQKGSYNEQFF
TRBV6-2/TRBV6-3	TRBJ1-5	few	TRBD1	TGTGCCAGCAGAAGGGACAGCTACAATCAGCCCCAGCATTTT	CASRRDSYNQPQHF
TRBV19	TRBJ1-2	-	TRBD1	TGTGCCAGTAGCGGACAGGGACCGGCTAACTATGGCTACACCTTC	CASSGQGPANYGYTF
TRBV7-9	TRBJ2-1	-	TRBD1	TGTGCCAGCAGCCCGCTGGCGGGACAGGGTTCCTACAATGAGCAGTTCTTC	CASSPLAGQGSYNEQFF
TRBV10-3	TRBJ1-5	-	TRBD1	TGTGCCTCCACGGACAGGGTTGAGCAGCCCCAGCATTTT	CASTDRVEQPQHF
TRBV27	TRBJ2-2	few	TRBD2	TGTGCCAGCAACTCCCGGGAGGGCCGGAACACCGGGGAGCTGTTTTTT	CASNSREGRNTGELFF
TRBV7-3	TRBJ2-7	-	TRBD1	TGTGCCAGCAGCGCCACCGGGACAGGGGGCTACGAGCAGTACTTC	CASSATGTGGYEQYF
TRBV6-5	TRBJ2-2	few	-	TGTGCCAGCAGGCGGTCCGGGGAGCTGTTTTTT	CASRRSGELFF
TRBV10-3	TRBJ2-1	few	-	TGTGCCATCAGTGAAGGGACAAACTACAATGAGCAGTTCTTC	CAISEGTNYNEQFF
TRBV24-1	TRBJ2-1	few	-	TGTGCCACCAGTGTAGGAGGGCTCGACAATGAGCAGTTCTTC	CATSVGGLDNEQFF
TRBV12-3/TRBV12-4	TRBJ2-1	many	TRBD1	TGTGCCAGCAGTCCCCTCCCTACAGGGGGGTCCTACAATGAGCAGTTCTTC	CASSPLPTGGSYNEQFF
TRBV4-2	TRBJ2-7	-	TRBD2	TGTGCCAGCAGCCACCCGGGACTAGTGGCCGAGCAGTACTTC	CASSHPGLVAEQYF
TRBV10-3	TRBJ2-1	few	-	TGTGCCATCACCGGGAAGGGGTACAATGAGCAGTTCTTC	CAITGKGYNEQFF
TRBV10-3	TRBJ2-1	-	TRBD2	TGTGCCATCAGCTTAGCGGGATCTAGCCCCTACAATGAGCAGTTCTTC	CAISLAGSSPYNEQFF
TRBV12-3/TRBV12-4	TRBJ2-7	-	TRBD2	TGTGCCAGCAGTTTCCGGGTAGCGGGGCTTTCCTACGAGCAGTACTTC	CASSFRVAGLSYEQYF
TRBV4-2	TRBJ2-7	-	-	TGTGCCAGCAGCCAAGGGGACGGAGGGTACGAGCAGTACTTC	CASSQGDGGYEQYF
TRBV29-1	TRBJ1-1	many	-	TGCAGCGCCCTCGATATGGGAGGGACTGAAGCTTTCTTT	CSALDMGGTEAFF
TRBV20-1	TRBJ2-5	-	TRBD2	TGCAGTGCTAGCCTAGCGGGGAAAGAGACCCAGTACTTC	CSASLAGKETQYF
TRBV6-1	TRBJ2-7	few	TRBD1	TGTGCCAGCAGTCGCCCTGCCAGACAGGGCGGTTACGAGCAGTACTTC	CASSRPARQGGYEQYF
TRBV9	TRBJ2-1	-	-	TGTGCCAGCAGCGGTACAGGGGGGGCGAGCCCCTACAATGAGCAGTTCTTC	CASSGTGGASPYNEQFF
TRBV2	TRBJ2-1	-	TRBD1	TGTGCCAGCAGTGAAGCGCTTCCGGCAGGGGGGTTCTTC	CASSEALPAGGFF
TRBV6-1	TRBJ2-7	few	-	TGTGCCAGCAGGGGGCGCTTAACTTCCTACGAGCAGTACTTC	CASRGRLTSYEQYF
TRBV28	TRBJ2-1	-	-	TGTGCCAGCCAGTTCATGGGGGCTCCTCAGTTCTTC	CASQFMGAPQFF
TRBV10-3	TRBJ2-7	few	-	TGTGCCATCAGTGGTCCATACGAGCAGTACTTC	CAISGPYEQYF
TRBV5-1	TRBJ2-3	-	-	TGCGCCAGCAGCTATCGGGAGTCCCGGTTGGATACGCAGTATTTT	CASSYRESRLDTQYF
TRBV7-2	TRBJ2-7	-	TRBD1	TGTGCCAGCAGCCGGGACAGGGGAAGCCACGAGCAGTACTTC	CASSRDRGSHEQYF
TRBV4-2	TRBJ2-2	-	TRBD2	TGTGCTAGTGGCAGGGCTAGCGGTCCCTCGAACACCGGGGAGCTGTTTTTT	CASGRASGPSNTGELFF
TRBV5-1	TRBJ1-4	-	-	TGCGCCAGCGACCCAGGCGGTGTGACAACAGCTAAAAATGAAAAACTGTTTTTT	CASDPGGVTTAKNEKLFF